These 13 T cell receptor beta chains came from one sample sequenced in a study of blood T cell repertoires in COVID-19. TCRdb keeps only in-frame clones here, not all; method: immunoSEQ multiplex PCR. Of about 220,000 clones listed, 84% were seen once; the top ten hold around 9.5%. The sample comprised peripheral blood. The source of these receptors is a man between 50 and 59 years old with active or convalescent COVID-19.

This chain uses TRBV2 with TRBJ1-5; D is perhaps TRBD1 (5 bases). Trimming pared 3 bases from V and 2 bases from J, leaving 14 bases between. The CDR3 extends over 16 amino acids. The germline gives CDR1 SNHLY, CDR2 FYNNEI. CDR3 coding DNA: TGTGCCAGCAGTGATTCCAGGGTCGGTGGCAATCAGCCCCAGCATTTT. Its translation is CASSDSRVGGNQPQHF.

The J gene is TRBJ1-2, the V gene TRBV6-2 or TRBV6-3; weak D call: TRBD1 (5 bases). This CDR3 has 11 amino acids. Germline values: CDR1 MNHEY, CDR2 SVGEGT. V was trimmed by 2 bases and J by 9 bases, leaving 7 bases between them. CDR3 sequence reads: CASSYGASYTF. Written as DNA, the CDR3 is TGTGCCAGCAGTTACGGGGCAAGCTACACCTTC.

The rearrangement uses TRBV9 and TRBJ1-2, with 8 positions matching TRBD1. The junction had 8 bases not matched to a gene; V was cut back by 3 bases and J by 4 bases. Germline V gene data show CDR1 as SGDLS and CDR2 as YYNGEE. CDR3 length equals 15 residues. CDR3 loop: CASSGMDRAVYGYTF. CDR3 DNA: TGTGCCAGCAGCGGCATGGACAGGGCTGTCTATGGCTACACCTTC.

V gene TRBV7-2 combines with J gene TRBJ1-2; D gene ambiguous. The CDR3 length is 15 residues. Per the germline V gene, CDR1 is SGHTA and CDR2 is FQGNSA. V was clipped by 5 bases and J by 6 bases, with 19 bases between them. CDR3 DNA sequence: TGTGCCAGCAGCCCCCCGGTTGGAGGGATCAATGGCTACACCTTC. As protein: CASSPPVGGINGYTF.

The V call is TRBV6-5, the J call TRBJ1-1; the match to TRBD1 covers 8 bases. V shed 6 bases, J shed 1 base, and the junction held 4 bases outside the gene matches. The CDR3 is 14 amino acids. Germline V gene lookup returns CDR1 MNHEY and CDR2 SVGAGI. CDR3 in amino acids: CASRQGQGNTEAFF. DNA of the CDR3: TGTGCCAGCAGACAAGGACAGGGGAACACTGAAGCTTTCTTT.

The rearrangement links TRBV3-1 (or the pseudogene TRBV3-2) to TRBJ1-4; tentative D call: TRBD1 (5 bases). The CDR3 has 15 residues. Trimming shortened V by 1 base and J by 7 bases, and 13 bases separated the two germline ends. Germline CDR1 is LGHDT and CDR2 is YNNKEL (reference sequence). CDR3 loop: CASSQVGRVGEKLFF. The CDR3 DNA is TGTGCCAGCAGCCAAGTAGGCAGGGTTGGTGAAAAACTGTTTTTT.

J is TRBJ1-5 and V is TRBV28, with TRBD1 as a possible D gene (5 bases). V was trimmed by 3 bases and J by 7 bases, leaving 13 bases between them. CDR3 length: 14 residues. Germline CDR1 reads MDHEN; CDR2 reads SYDVKM. Here the CDR3 DNA reads TGTGCCAGCAGTTTTCGGTCAGGGCAACAGCCCCAGCATTTT. It codes for CASSFRSGQQPQHF. Based on the CDR3 plus reference TRBV28 and TRBJ1-5, the full variable domain is DVKVTQSSRYLVKRTGEKVFLECVQDMDHENMFWYRQDPGLGLRLIYFSYDVKMKEKGDIPEGYSVSREKKERFSLILESASTNQTSMYLCASSFRSGQQPQHFGDGTRLSIL.

This clone was seen more than once but under ten times. This rearrangement joins TRBV7-2 to TRBJ1-3; TRBD1 agrees at 9 bases. The CDR3 runs to 16 residues. Trimming took 5 bases from V and 3 from J; bases not matched to a gene: 8. Germline CDR1 SGHTA, CDR2 FQGNSA. The CDR3 here is CASSTNRGQGGNTIYF. CDR3 DNA: TGTGCCAGCAGCACCAACAGGGGGCAGGGTGGAAACACCATATATTTT.

V gene TRBV5-1 combines with J gene TRBJ2-3, with TRBD1 as a possible D gene (6 bases). CDR1 and CDR2 (germline): SGHRS, YFSETQ. Trimming stripped 4 bases from V and 7 bases from J, with 16 bases between. The CDR3 is 14 residues long. The CDR3 reads CASSGSHQGNTQYF. As DNA, the CDR3 is TGCGCCAGCAGCGGATCTCACCAGGGGAATACGCAGTATTTT.

V is TRBV28 and J is TRBJ2-5; 9 bases are shared with TRBD1. Germline V lookup: CDR1 MDHEN, CDR2 SYDVKM. Trimming removed 3 bases from V and 5 bases from J; junction bases left unmatched: 10. The CDR3 consists of 16 residues. The CDR3: CASSLAGTGLWETQYF. Written as DNA, the CDR3 is TGTGCCAGCAGTTTGGCCGGGACAGGGTTATGGGAGACCCAGTACTTC.

The chain combines TRBV18 with TRBJ1-2; TRBD1 matches 12 bases. Germline loops: CDR1 KGHSH, CDR2 LQKENI. The CDR3 covers 13 residues. V dropped 3 bases and J dropped 8; count of bases not matched to a gene: 1. The CDR3 spells CASSPGTGGGYTF. The CDR3 nucleotides read TGTGCCAGCTCACCTGGGACAGGGGGCGGCTACACCTTC.

The CDR3 DNA follows: TGTGCCAGCAGCCCATCGAGTGGGAACACCGGGGAGCTGTTTTTT. As protein: CASSPSSGNTGELFF. The rearrangement uses TRBV4-2 and TRBJ2-2; D gene unclear. The ends were cut back, 4 bases at V and 1 base at J, with 10 bases in the middle. The CDR3 contains 15 residues. Looked up from germline, CDR1 is LGHNA and CDR2 is YNFKEQ.

This clone has just a few counts. V usage is TRBV3-1 (or the pseudogene TRBV3-2) and J usage is TRBJ1-2; D uncertain. Germline lookup yields CDR1 LGHDT and CDR2 YNNKEL (reference sequence). Trimming shortened V by 1 base and J by 8 bases, and 11 bases separated the two germline ends. The CDR3 consists of 13 residues. CDR3 coding DNA: TGTGCCAGCAGCCAAGCGGGATTGCGAGGCTACACCTTC. This codes for CASSQAGLRGYTF.